The rows below give T cell receptor beta chains drawn from one sample of a study of blood T cell repertoires in COVID-19. Sequencing was performed with immunoSEQ multiplex PCR; in TCRdb, only in-frame clones are kept and a portion is missing. The sample carries about 25,000 clones, approximately 88% recorded once. Source material: peripheral blood. All receptors come from a man in his 70s in a cohort sampled during active COVID-19. Both conserved end residues are part of each CDR3. A D gene is named only where the DNA matches it firmly. Rows give clone size only sometimes, using once, few, many, or a class for an expanded clone.

clone_size,d_call,j_call,v_call,cdr3_nt,cdr3_aa
-,TRBD1,TRBJ2-3,TRBV11-3,TGTGCCAGCAGCTTAGGAGCTTCTGGACAGGGAGCCACAGATACGCAGTATTTT,CASSLGASGQGATDTQYF
-,TRBD1,TRBJ2-3,TRBV5-1,TGCGCCAGCAGCTTGGCTCGACAGGGGCTGACAGATACGCAGTATTTT,CASSLARQGLTDTQYF
-,TRBD1,TRBJ2-6,TRBV18,TGTGCCAGCTCTAGCGGACAGGGGCCCTACTCTGGGGCCAACGTCCTGACTTTC,CASSSGQGPYSGANVLTF
few,-,TRBJ2-7,TRBV5-5,TGTGCCAGCAGCTTGAATTTTATCGTTGACGAGCAGTACTTC,CASSLNFIVDEQYF
-,TRBD1,TRBJ1-1,TRBV28,TGTGCCAGCAGTAAACCGGGACAGATGAACACTGAAGCTTTCTTT,CASSKPGQMNTEAFF
-,-,TRBJ2-1,TRBV5-1,TGCGCCAGCAGCTCAGGCGACCTCTCCTACAATGAGCAGTTCTTC,CASSSGDLSYNEQFF
-,TRBD1,TRBJ2-3,TRBV28,TGTGCCAGCAGTTTAGGACCACAGACAGGGGGCGCGTGGGGTACGCAGTATTTT,CASSLGPQTGGAWGTQYF
-,TRBD2,TRBJ2-7,TRBV7-8,TGTGCCAGCACCCCTGAAGGAGCGGGAGGCCACGAGCAGTACTTC,CASTPEGAGGHEQYF
-,TRBD1,TRBJ2-5,TRBV6-5,TGTGCCAGGGCACAGGGGGCGCCTCTCGAGACCCAGTACTTC,CARAQGAPLETQYF
-,-,TRBJ1-4,TRBV3-1/TRBV3-2,TGTGCCAGCAGCCAAGGGCCTGGGACCAGGGGTGAAAAACTGTTTTTT,CASSQGPGTRGEKLFF
-,-,TRBJ2-3,TRBV19,TGTGCCAGTAGGGCCCCCGGGGAAAGCCTTCCAGATACGCAGTATTTT,CASRAPGESLPDTQYF
-,TRBD2,TRBJ2-5,TRBV24-1,TGTGCCACCAGTGACCACCCATCCTCTTTGAGGGAGGGCAAAGAGACCCAGTACTTC,CATSDHPSSLREGKETQYF
few,TRBD2,TRBJ2-1,TRBV7-8,TGTGCCAGCAGCTTAGTAGCGGGAGAAGAGACCTCCTACAATGAGCAGTTCTTC,CASSLVAGEETSYNEQFF
-,TRBD1,TRBJ1-2,TRBV28,TGTGCCAGCAGTCCACAGGGGGCCCAAAGTAACTATGGCTACACCTTC,CASSPQGAQSNYGYTF
medium-sized,-,TRBJ2-3,TRBV15,TGTGCCACCAGCAGAGTTTCCGGGGAAAATACGCAGTATTTT,CATSRVSGENTQYF
-,TRBD1,TRBJ1-1,TRBV5-6,TGTGCCAGCAGCTTGGACAGGGGGCTGACTGAAGCTTTCTTT,CASSLDRGLTEAFF
-,TRBD2,TRBJ2-5,TRBV7-2,TGTGCCAGCAGCTTTAGCGGGGGCAGCCAAGAGACCCAGTACTTC,CASSFSGGSQETQYF
-,TRBD1,TRBJ2-1,TRBV9,TGTGCCAGCAGCGTAGAGTCCCAGGGGGCGGTCAATGAGCAGTTCTTC,CASSVESQGAVNEQFF
few,TRBD1,TRBJ1-5,TRBV25-1,TGTGCCAGCGCGGGACAGCCCAATCAGCCCCAGCATTTT,CASAGQPNQPQHF
once,-,TRBJ2-3,TRBV5-1,TGCGCCAGCAGCTTGAGTACAGCTAGCACAGATACGCAGTATTTT,CASSLSTASTDTQYF